This TCR beta chain originates from a study of shared clonotypes between healthy human individuals (dated by TCRdb to between 2020 and 2021). General notes on the study: The cohort comprised a couple of women and three men aged 18 to 49 years. Per donor, three plates each were used for CD4 naive and CD4 memory, two for CD8 naive, and one for CD8 memory. The study deeply sequenced blood TCR repertoires of 5 or 6 healthy adults to estimate repertoire size and the extent of clonotype sharing between individuals. To increase sequencing depth and limit assay-specific biases, TCR repertoire library preparation and sequencing were carried out by different laboratories using diverse techniques. Each donor's leukapheresis produced roughly between roughly 0.85 and 9 billion PBMCs. Overall study outcomes, separate from this receptor: Because the study included only a small number of donors, the genetic and exposure-history diversity represented was limited. Pairwise subsampling indicated that sequencing depth was expected to affect the degree of clonotype sharing among donors. Even with the large sequencing depth, rarefaction of the sorted-subset datasets indicated that sequencing was incomplete. Compared with non-shared clonotypes, clonotypes shared by all four sorted-subset donors had higher generation probabilities. Larger estimated clonotype richness was generally found for naive subsets than for memory subsets. Across four donors, roughly 5% of naive CD4, approximately 3.6% of naive CD8, approximately 2.5% of memory CD4, and approximately 0.4% of memory CD8 clonotypes were shared. Sampling was restricted to blood, and TCR repertoires in tissues likely differ from the TCR repertoires found in blood.

CD8 naive samples were CD45RO-negative cells positively selected for CCR7, giving a CD45RA+CCR7+ population that excluded TemRA cells. The donors were healthy, HIV-negative adults with no recently reported acute infections or vaccinations. All donors were Caucasian adults living in Nashville, Tennessee, USA. After blood collection by leukapheresis, PBMCs were isolated using Ficoll-Histopaque density gradient centrifugation and then cryopreserved in the vapor phase of liquid nitrogen. Analytical flow cytometry was used to check the purity and quantity of each magnetically sorted T cell population. Each sorted fraction had its genomic DNA isolated and then quantified by UV absorbance on a Nanodrop 2000c. The germline V gene yields MNHNS for CDR1 and SASEGT for CDR2. Compared with germline, V lacks 4 bases and J lacks 4 bases; bases without a gene match: 8. CDR3 length: 15 amino acids, cysteine to phenylalanine. The kept DNA is CDR3 alone, 45 bases in frame from the first base.

To note about this clone: Its antigen is unknown. No base quality information exists; no much larger clone differs at one position.

TCR CDR3 regions were amplified from genomic DNA by multiplex PCR using the deep immunoSEQ assay. Extracted genomic DNA from each cell subset was distributed evenly across all wells of several immunoSEQ 96-well plates, and each plate was treated as a replicate. Each replicate PCR for sorted subsets received roughly 0.2 ug genomic DNA, equal to about 30,000 T cell genomes. The purified libraries were quantified using a Qubit 3.0 fluorometer, sized with a Bioanalyzer 2100, and then quantified again using the KAPA Library Quantification kit. Each immunoSEQ 96-well plate was sequenced on its own single-read 150-cycle Illumina NextSeq 550 flow cell. For the original study's pipeline: Because only junctional sequences without quality scores were contained in the immunoSEQ output, filtering matching that applied to full-length reads could not be performed. To assign V/J genes and CDR3, sequences were annotated against IMGT germline references using PyIR, a Python wrapper for IgBLAST v1.9. Reads with weak V/J assignments (E-value above 1e-6), missing CDR3, stop codons, out-of-frame junctions, or ambiguous translated residues were removed. A V3J clonotype was defined by an identical inferred V gene, J gene, and CDR3 amino acid sequence. Percentage overlap between repertoires was computed as shared unique clonotypes divided by the size of the smaller repertoire. Richness of each repertoire was evaluated using RTK rarefaction, the Chao1 estimator, and Recon v2.1 estimates of unobserved clonotypes. Generation probabilities were computed with OLGA for all TCRbeta clonotypes obtained by the gDNA method from four donors. TCRdb holds this immuneACCESS table with in-frame rearrangements only. Some clones are missing; in checked studies, unresolved V genes explain under half, and the rest has no known cause. Clonal size and the V and J genes are those of that table, whereas D and trimming came from the DNA. In this sample the table shows around 1.9 million clones, over 85% of which occur a single time. The ten largest clonotypes hold less than 2% of the sample.

The chain is made from TRBV6-1 and TRBJ2-5, with 8 middle bases fitting TRBD1. The material sequenced was naive CD8+ T cells from PBMCs. The cell subset or site tag for this specimen amounts to: CD45RA+CCR7+. The origin of this receptor is a man aged 18 to 29 in good health. Some clones in this sample may be carry-over from other donors' samples. The CDR3 protein sequence reads: CASSVRGRVVETQYF. The sequenced DNA: TGTGCCAGCAGTGTCAGGGGGCGGGTCGTAGAGACCCAGTACTTC.